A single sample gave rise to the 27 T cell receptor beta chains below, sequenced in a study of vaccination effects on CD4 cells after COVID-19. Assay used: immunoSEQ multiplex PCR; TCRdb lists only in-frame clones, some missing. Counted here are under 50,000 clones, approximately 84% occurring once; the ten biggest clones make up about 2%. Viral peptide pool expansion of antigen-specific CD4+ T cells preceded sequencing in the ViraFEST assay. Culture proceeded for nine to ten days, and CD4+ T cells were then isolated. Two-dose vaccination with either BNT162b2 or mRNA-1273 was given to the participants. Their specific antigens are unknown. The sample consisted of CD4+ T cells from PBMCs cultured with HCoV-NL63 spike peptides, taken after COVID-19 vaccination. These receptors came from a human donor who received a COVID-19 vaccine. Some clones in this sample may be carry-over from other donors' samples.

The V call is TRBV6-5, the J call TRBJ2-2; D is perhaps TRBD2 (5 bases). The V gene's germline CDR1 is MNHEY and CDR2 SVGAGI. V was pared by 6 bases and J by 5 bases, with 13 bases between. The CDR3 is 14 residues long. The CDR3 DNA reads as TGTGCCAGCAGGAGCGCCCCGGGGACCGGGGAGCTGTTTTTT. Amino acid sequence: CASRSAPGTGELFF.

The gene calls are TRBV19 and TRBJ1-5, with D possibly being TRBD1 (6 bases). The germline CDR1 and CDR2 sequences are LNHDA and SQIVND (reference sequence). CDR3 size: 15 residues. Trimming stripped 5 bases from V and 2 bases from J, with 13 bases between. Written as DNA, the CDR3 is TGTGCCAGTAGTTCGGGGGGGGCAGGCAATCAGCCCCAGCATTTT. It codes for CASSSGGAGNQPQHF.

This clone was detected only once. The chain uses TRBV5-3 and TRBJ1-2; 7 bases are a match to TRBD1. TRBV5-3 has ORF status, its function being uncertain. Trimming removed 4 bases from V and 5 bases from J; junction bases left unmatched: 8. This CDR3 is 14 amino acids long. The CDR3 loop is CARSRRDSFYGYTF. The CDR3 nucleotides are TGTGCCAGAAGCCGACGGGACAGCTTTTATGGCTACACCTTC.

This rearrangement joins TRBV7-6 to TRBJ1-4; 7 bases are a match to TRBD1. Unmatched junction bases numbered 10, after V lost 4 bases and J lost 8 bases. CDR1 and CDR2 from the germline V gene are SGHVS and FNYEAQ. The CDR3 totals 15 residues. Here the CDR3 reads CASSSDGGGAEKLFF. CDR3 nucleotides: TGTGCCAGCAGCTCGGATGGAGGGGGCGCAGAAAAACTGTTTTTT.

The CDR3 loop is CASSAELNTEAFF. Written as DNA, the CDR3 is TGTGCCAGCTCGGCAGAGTTGAACACTGAAGCTTTCTTT. The rearrangement uses TRBV12-3 or TRBV12-4 and TRBJ1-1, with D unresolved. The CDR3 has 13 residues. Trimming stripped 8 bases from V and 0 bases from J, with 10 bases between.

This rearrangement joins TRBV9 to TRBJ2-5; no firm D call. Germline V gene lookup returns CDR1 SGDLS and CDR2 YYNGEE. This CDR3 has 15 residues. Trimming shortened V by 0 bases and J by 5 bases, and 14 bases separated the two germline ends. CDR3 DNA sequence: TGTGCCAGCAGCGTAGAGGCACAAGTTGGGGAGACCCAGTACTTC. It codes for CASSVEAQVGETQYF.

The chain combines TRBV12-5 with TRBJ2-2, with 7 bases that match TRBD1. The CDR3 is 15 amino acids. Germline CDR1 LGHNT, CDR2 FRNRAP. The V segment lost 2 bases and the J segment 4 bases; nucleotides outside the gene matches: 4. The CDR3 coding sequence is TGTGCTAGTGGTTTGATACAGGGGAGCACCGGGGAGCTGTTTTTT. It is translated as CASGLIQGSTGELFF.

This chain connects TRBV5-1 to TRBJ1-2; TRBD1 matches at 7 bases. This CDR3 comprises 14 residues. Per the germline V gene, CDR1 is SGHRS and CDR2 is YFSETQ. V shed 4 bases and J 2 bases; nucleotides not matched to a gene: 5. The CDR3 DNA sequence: TGCGCCAGCAGCCCGACAGGGATCAACTATGGCTACACCTTC. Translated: CASSPTGINYGYTF.

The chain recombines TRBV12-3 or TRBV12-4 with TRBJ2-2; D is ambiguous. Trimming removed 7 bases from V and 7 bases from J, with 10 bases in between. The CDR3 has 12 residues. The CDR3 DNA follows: TGTGCCAGCACCCGTGTTGGCGGGGAGCTGTTTTTT. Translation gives CASTRVGGELFF.

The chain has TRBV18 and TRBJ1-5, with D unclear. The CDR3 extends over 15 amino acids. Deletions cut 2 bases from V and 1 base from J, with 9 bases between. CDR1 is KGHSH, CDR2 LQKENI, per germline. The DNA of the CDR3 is TGTGCCAGCTCACCAATGGGCGGGAGCAATCAGCCCCAGCATTTT. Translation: CASSPMGGSNQPQHF.

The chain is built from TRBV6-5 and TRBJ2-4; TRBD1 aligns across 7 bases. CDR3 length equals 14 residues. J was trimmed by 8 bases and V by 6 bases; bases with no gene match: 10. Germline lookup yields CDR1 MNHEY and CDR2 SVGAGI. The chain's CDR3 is CASSYDRVRDIQYF. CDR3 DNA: TGTGCCAGCAGCTACGACAGGGTTAGGGACATTCAGTACTTC.

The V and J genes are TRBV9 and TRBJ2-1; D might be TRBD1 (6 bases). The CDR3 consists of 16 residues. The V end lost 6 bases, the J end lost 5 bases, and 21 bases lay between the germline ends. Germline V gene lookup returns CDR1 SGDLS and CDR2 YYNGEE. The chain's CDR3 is CASNSHRDNSDNEQFF. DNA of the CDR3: TGTGCCAGCAATTCCCACCGGGACAATAGTGACAATGAGCAGTTCTTC. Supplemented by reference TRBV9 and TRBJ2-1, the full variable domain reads DSGVTQTPKHLITATGQRVTLRCSPRSGDLSVYWYQQSLDQGLQFLIQYYNGEERAKGNILERFSAQQFPDLHSELNLSSLELGDSALYFCASNSHRDNSDNEQFFGPGTRLTVL.

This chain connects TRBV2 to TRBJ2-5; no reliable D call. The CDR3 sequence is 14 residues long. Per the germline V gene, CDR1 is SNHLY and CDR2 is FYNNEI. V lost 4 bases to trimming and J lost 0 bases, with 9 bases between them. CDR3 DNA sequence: TGTGCCAGCAGTGGGGTGACATACCAAGAGACCCAGTACTTC. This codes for CASSGVTYQETQYF.

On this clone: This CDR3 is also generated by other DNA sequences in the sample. The CDR3 DNA reads TGCGCCAGCAGCCAAGATGGGAGAAACAATTCACCCCTCCACTTT. It codes for CASSQDGRNNSPLHF. The rearrangement uses TRBV4-3 and TRBJ1-6; unclear D gene. The CDR3 spans 15 residues. Trimming cost V 0 bases and J 7 bases, with 10 bases left between them. Germline CDR1 is LGHNA and CDR2 is YSLEER.

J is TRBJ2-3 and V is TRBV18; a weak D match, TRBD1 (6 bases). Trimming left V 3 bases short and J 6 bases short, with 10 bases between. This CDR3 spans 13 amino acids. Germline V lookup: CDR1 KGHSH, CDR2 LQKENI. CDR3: CASSPLRGDTQYF. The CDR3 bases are TGTGCCAGCTCACCCCTAAGGGGGGATACGCAGTATTTT. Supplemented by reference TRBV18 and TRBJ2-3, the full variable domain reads NAGVMQNPRHLVRRRGQEARLRCSPMKGHSHVYWYRQLPEEGLKFMVYLQKENIIDESGMPKERFSAEFPKEGPSILRIQQVVRGDSAAYFCASSPLRGDTQYFGPGTRLTVL.

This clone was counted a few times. The CDR3 DNA sequence: TGCGCCAGCAGCCAAGCTTCAGGGTCTAGGGAGCAGTTCTTC. This sequence encodes CASSQASGSREQFF. The rearrangement joins TRBV4-1 to TRBJ2-1; D is possibly TRBD1 (5 bases). Germline values: CDR1 MGHRA, CDR2 YSYEKL. The CDR3 has 14 amino acids. V gave up 1 base and J gave up 10 bases, with 14 bases separating them.

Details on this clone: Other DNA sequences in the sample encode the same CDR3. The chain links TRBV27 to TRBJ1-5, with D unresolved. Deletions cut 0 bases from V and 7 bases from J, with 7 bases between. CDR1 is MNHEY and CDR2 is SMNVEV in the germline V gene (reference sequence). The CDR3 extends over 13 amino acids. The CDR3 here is CASSLSGRQPQHF. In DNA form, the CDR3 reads TGTGCCAGCAGTTTATCTGGGAGGCAGCCCCAGCATTTT.

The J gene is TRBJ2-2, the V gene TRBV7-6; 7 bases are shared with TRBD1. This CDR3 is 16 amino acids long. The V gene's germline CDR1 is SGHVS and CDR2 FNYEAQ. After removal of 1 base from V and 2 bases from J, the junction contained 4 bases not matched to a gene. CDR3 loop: CASSLETGLNTGELFF. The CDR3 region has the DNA TGTGCCAGCAGCTTAGAGACAGGGCTTAACACCGGGGAGCTGTTTTTT. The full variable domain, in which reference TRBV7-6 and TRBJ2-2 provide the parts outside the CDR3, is GAGVSQSPRYKVTKRGQDVALRCDPISGHVSLYWYRQALGQGPEFLTYFNYEAQQDKSGLPNDRFSAERPEGSISTLTIQRTEQRDSAMYRCASSLETGLNTGELFFGEGSRLTVL.

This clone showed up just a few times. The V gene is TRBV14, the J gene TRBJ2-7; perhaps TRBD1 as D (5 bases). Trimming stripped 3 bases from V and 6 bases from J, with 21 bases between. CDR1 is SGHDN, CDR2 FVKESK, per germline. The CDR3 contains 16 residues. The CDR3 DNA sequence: TGTGCCAGCAGCCAGCTAGGGGTGACCCCGAAGGTCGAGCAGTACGTC. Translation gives CASSQLGVTPKVEQYV.

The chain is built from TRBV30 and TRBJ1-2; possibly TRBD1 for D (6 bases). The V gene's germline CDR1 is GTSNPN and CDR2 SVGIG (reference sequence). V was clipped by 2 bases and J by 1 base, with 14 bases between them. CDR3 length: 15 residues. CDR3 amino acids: CAWSYSRTVNYGYTF. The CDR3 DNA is TGTGCCTGGAGTTATAGCCGGACAGTTAACTATGGCTACACCTTC.

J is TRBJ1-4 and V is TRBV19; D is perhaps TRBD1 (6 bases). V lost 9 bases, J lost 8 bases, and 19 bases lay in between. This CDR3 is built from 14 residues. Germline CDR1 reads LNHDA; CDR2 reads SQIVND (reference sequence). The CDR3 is CASTKGTLGEKLFF. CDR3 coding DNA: TGTGCCAGCACAAAGGGGACATTAGGAGAAAAACTGTTTTTT. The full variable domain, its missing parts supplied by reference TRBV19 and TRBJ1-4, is DGGITQSPKYLFRKEGQNVTLSCEQNLNHDAMYWYRQDPGQGLRLIYYSQIVNDFQKGDIAEGYSVSREKKESFPLTVTSAQKNPTAFYLCASTKGTLGEKLFFGSGTQLSVL.

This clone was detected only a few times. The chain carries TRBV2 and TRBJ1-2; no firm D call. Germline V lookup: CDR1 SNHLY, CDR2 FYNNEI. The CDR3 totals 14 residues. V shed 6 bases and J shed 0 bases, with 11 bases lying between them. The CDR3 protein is CASSADRANYGYTF. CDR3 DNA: TGTGCCAGCAGCGCGGATCGAGCTAACTATGGCTACACCTTC.

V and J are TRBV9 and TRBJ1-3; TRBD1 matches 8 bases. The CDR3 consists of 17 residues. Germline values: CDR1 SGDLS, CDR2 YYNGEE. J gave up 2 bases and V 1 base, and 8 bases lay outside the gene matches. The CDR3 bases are TGTGCCAGCAGCGTATCCCCCGACAGGGGACCTGGAAACACCATATATTTT. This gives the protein CASSVSPDRGPGNTIYF.

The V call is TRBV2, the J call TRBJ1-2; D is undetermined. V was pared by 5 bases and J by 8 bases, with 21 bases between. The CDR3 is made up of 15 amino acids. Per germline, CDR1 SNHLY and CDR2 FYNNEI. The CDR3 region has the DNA TGTGCCAGCAGTCTCCGATCGGACGGGCTTGGAGGCTACACCTTC. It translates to CASSLRSDGLGGYTF.

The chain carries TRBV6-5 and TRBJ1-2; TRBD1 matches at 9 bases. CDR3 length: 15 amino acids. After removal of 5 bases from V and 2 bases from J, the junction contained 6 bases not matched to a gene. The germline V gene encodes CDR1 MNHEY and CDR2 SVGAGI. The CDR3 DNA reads TGTGCCAGCAGTACCCGGACAGGGGCCAACTATGGCTACACCTTC. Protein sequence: CASSTRTGANYGYTF.

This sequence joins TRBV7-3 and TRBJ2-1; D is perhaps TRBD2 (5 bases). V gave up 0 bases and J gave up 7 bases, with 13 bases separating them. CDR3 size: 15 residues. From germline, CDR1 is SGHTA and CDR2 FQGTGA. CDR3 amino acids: CASSLTMSGINEQFF. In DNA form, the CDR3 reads TGTGCCAGCAGCTTAACGATGTCGGGGATTAATGAGCAGTTCTTC.

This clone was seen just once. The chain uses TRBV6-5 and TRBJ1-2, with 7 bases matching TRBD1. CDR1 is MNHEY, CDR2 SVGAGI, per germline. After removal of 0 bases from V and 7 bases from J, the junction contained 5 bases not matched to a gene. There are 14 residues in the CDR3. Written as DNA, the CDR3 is TGTGCCAGCAGTTACTCGACAGGGCGGGGTGGCTACACCTTC. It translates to CASSYSTGRGGYTF.